This entry features one T cell receptor beta chain sequence. The antigen remains undetermined. The V and J ends lost 1 base and 7 bases, in that order; junction bases with no gene match: 3. The CDR3 runs 15 residues. Germline CDR1 and CDR2: MNHNS and SASEGT. The record originates from a study of cytomegalovirus exposure and HLA in healthy donors. Study conclusions and caveats: The authors judged a highly shared variant cluster likely a sequencing artifact. In a later analysis, a missense DCLRE1C variant was linked to TCR beta V- and J-gene trimming. Researchers left out some V segments, among them TRBV6-2 and TRBV6-3, as indistinguishable.

With 60 Vbeta and 13 Jbeta primers, the PCR was carried out. Repertoires were generated with immunoSEQ multiplex PCR, while TCRdb's copy carries only in-frame clones and drops some. The table includes 150,000 to 180,000 clones, about four fifths detected once. This TCR came from a man aged 18 to 30 in good health and CMV-seronegative. The sample comprised PBMCs. This chain joins TRBV6-1 and TRBJ1-5; 11 nucleotides match TRBD1. In DNA form, the CDR3 reads TGTGCCAGCAGTGAAGGGACAGGGGGCAGCCAGCCCCAGCATTTT. Encoded protein: CASSEGTGGSQPQHF.